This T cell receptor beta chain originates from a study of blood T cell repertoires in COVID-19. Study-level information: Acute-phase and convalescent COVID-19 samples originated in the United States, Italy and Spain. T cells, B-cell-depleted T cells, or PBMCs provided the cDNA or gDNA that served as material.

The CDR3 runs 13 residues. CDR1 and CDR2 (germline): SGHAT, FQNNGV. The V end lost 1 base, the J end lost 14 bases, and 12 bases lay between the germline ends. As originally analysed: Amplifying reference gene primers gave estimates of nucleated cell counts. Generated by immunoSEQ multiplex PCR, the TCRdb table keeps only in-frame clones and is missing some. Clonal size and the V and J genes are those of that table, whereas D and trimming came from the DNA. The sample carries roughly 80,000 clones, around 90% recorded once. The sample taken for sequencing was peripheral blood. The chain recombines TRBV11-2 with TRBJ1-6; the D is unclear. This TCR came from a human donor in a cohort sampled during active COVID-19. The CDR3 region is CASSLAEVSTLHF. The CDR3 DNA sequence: TGTGCCAGCAGCTTAGCCGAGGTCTCTACCCTCCACTTT.